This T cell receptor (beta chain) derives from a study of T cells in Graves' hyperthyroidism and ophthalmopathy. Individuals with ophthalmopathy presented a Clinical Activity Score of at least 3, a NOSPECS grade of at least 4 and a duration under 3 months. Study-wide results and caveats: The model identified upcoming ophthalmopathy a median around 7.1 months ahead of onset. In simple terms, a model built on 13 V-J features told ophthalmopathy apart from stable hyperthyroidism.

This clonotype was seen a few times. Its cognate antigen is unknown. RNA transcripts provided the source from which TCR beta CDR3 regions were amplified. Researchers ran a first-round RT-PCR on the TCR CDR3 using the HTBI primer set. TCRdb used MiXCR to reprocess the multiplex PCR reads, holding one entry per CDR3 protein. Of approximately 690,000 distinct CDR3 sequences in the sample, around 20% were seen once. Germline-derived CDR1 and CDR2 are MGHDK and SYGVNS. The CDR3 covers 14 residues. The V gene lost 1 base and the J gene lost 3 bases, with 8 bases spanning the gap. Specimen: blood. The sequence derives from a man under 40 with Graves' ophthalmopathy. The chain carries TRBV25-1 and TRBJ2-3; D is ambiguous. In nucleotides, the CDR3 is TGTGCCAGCAGTGAATCCGGTGAAACAGATACGCAGTATTTT. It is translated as CASSESGETDTQYF.